Listed below are T cell receptor beta chains from one sample, sequenced in a study of blood T cell repertoires in COVID-19. The method was immunoSEQ multiplex PCR; TCRdb's version includes in-frame clones alone and lacks a portion of them. The sample includes under 250,000 clones, more than 75% of them seen just once. The sample consisted of peripheral blood. Every receptor here comes from a woman between 70 and 85 years old with active or convalescent COVID-19. The CDR3 runs from the conserved cysteine through the conserved F or W. The D gene is left open where the match is weak. Only part of the rows carry a size: once, few, many, or a class if the clone is expanded.

j_call clone_size v_call d_call cdr3_aa cdr3_nt
TRBJ2-7 once TRBV18 TRBD1 CASSPGQGALSQYF TGTGCCAGCTCACCGGGACAGGGGGCGTTGAGTCAGTACTTC
TRBJ2-2 - TRBV9 TRBD2 CASKRGGVGELFF TGTGCCAGCAAGCGCGGGGGAGTCGGGGAGCTGTTTTTT
TRBJ1-4 - TRBV6-5 - CASSFGGQNEKLFF TGTGCCAGCAGTTTCGGGGGGCAAAATGAAAAACTGTTTTTT
TRBJ2-7 - TRBV6-2/TRBV6-3 - CASSYSTIYEQYF TGTGCCAGCAGTTACTCAACTATCTACGAGCAGTACTTC
TRBJ1-6 - TRBV2 - CASYRDRNSPLHF TGTGCCAGTTACAGGGATCGTAATTCACCCCTCCACTTT
TRBJ1-3 - TRBV11-2 - CASSPLNTIYF TGTGCCAGCAGCCCTTTAAACACCATATATTTT
TRBJ1-4 - TRBV7-6 - CASSLGGTQGPNEKLFF TGTGCCAGCAGCTTAGGTGGCACCCAGGGGCCTAATGAAAAACTGTTTTTT
TRBJ1-3 few TRBV5-1 - CASSSTGFPTSGNTIYF TGCGCCAGCAGCTCAACGGGGTTCCCTACCTCTGGAAACACCATATATTTT
TRBJ1-6 - TRBV5-4 - CASSLGGVNSPLHF TGTGCCAGCAGCTTGGGGGGGGTTAATTCACCCCTCCACTTT
TRBJ1-3 once TRBV5-1 - CASRDTSGNTIYF TGCGCCAGCAGGGACACCTCTGGAAACACCATATATTTT
TRBJ2-5 - TRBV3-1/TRBV3-2 - CASSPRRGSQETQYF TGTGCCAGCAGCCCGCGGAGGGGCAGCCAAGAGACCCAGTACTTC
TRBJ1-1 - TRBV5-4 - CASSLRGWGNTEAFF TGTGCCAGCAGCTTGAGGGGATGGGGGAACACTGAAGCTTTCTTT
TRBJ2-5 - TRBV11-2 TRBD2 CASSLGGRRGGRETQYF TGTGCCAGCAGCTTAGGGGGGAGGCGGGGGGGCCGGGAGACCCAGTACTTC
TRBJ1-3 - TRBV7-9 TRBD1 CASSSGDREPGNTIYF TGTGCCAGCAGCTCCGGGGACAGAGAGCCCGGAAACACCATATATTTT
TRBJ2-3 - TRBV7-8 TRBD2 CASSPPGAGGDTQYF TGTGCCAGCAGCCCACCAGGGGCGGGGGGGGATACGCAGTATTTT
TRBJ1-4 - TRBV27 - CASSLNFGTVFEKLFF TGTGCCAGCAGTTTAAATTTCGGGACTGTTTTTGAAAAACTGTTTTTT
TRBJ2-5 - TRBV25-1 - CASSPVGVAETQYF TGTGCCAGCAGTCCGGTAGGGGTGGCAGAGACCCAGTACTTC
TRBJ2-7 - TRBV9 - CASSGGPGQQYEQYF TGTGCCAGCAGCGGGGGGCCGGGACAACAATACGAGCAGTACTTC
TRBJ2-7 - TRBV3-1/TRBV3-2 - CASSQRSGYEQYF TGTGCCAGCAGCCAGCGGTCGGGATACGAGCAGTACTTC
TRBJ1-4 once TRBV6-5 - CASSSGSLTNEKLFF TGTGCCAGCAGTTCGGGATCTCTAACTAATGAAAAACTGTTTTTT
TRBJ2-3 - TRBV10-3 TRBD2 CAISGVRGDGYTDTQYF TGTGCCATCAGTGGAGTTCGGGGGGATGGCTACACAGATACGCAGTATTTT
TRBJ1-2 once TRBV4-1 TRBD1 CASSPLGQGEKRYGYTF TGCGCCAGCAGCCCGCTTGGACAGGGGGAGAAAAGGTATGGCTACACCTTC
TRBJ1-5 - TRBV27 TRBD1 CASSLSRDRGLGPQHF TGTGCCAGCAGTTTAAGTAGGGACAGGGGCTTGGGGCCCCAGCATTTT
TRBJ2-5 - TRBV7-2 - CASSLYRLAGAEETQYF TGTGCCAGCAGCTTGTACAGACTGGCGGGGGCGGAAGAGACCCAGTACTTC
TRBJ2-1 - TRBV12-5 - CASGTDSWHEQFF TGTGCTAGTGGAACGGACAGTTGGCATGAGCAGTTCTTC
TRBJ2-6 - TRBV18 - CASSPRGAGANVLTF TGTGCCAGCTCACCACGGGGGGCTGGGGCCAACGTCCTGACTTTC
TRBJ1-5 - TRBV4-3 - CASSQVREQPQHF TGCGCCAGCAGCCAAGTCAGGGAACAGCCCCAGCATTTT
TRBJ1-1 - TRBV7-3 - CASSQQGGNTEAFF TGTGCCAGCAGCCAACAGGGTGGGAACACTGAAGCTTTCTTT
TRBJ2-3 once TRBV12-3/TRBV12-4 - CASSPSMGNTQYF TGTGCCAGCAGTCCCTCCATGGGCAATACGCAGTATTTT
TRBJ2-3 - TRBV29-1 - CSALQGPTDTQYF TGCAGCGCCTTACAGGGTCCCACAGATACGCAGTATTTT
TRBJ2-7 - TRBV10-3 - CAINGGVGEQYF TGTGCCATCAACGGAGGGGTGGGCGAGCAGTACTTC
TRBJ1-3 - TRBV6-6 - CATYGNTIYF TGTGCCACTTATGGAAACACCATATATTTT
TRBJ2-2 - TRBV27 - CASMRGRTGELFF TGTGCCAGCATGAGGGGGAGAACCGGGGAGCTGTTTTTT
TRBJ1-5 - TRBV6-6 TRBD1 CASSYGGQSPQHF TGTGCCAGCAGTTACGGGGGACAGTCGCCCCAGCATTTT
TRBJ1-2 once TRBV7-8 TRBD1 CASSLRTGVVSGYTF TGTGCCAGCAGCCTAAGGACAGGGGTAGTATCTGGCTACACCTTC
TRBJ2-1 - TRBV6-5 - CASSYRDLSNEQFF TGTGCCAGCAGTTACAGGGACTTATCCAATGAGCAGTTCTTC
TRBJ1-5 - TRBV3-1/TRBV3-2 - CASSQDFGGMEPQHF TGTGCCAGCAGCCAAGATTTTGGGGGGATGGAGCCCCAGCATTTT
TRBJ2-3 - TRBV10-3 - CAISGYRVFGTDTQYF TGTGCCATCAGTGGGTACAGGGTTTTCGGCACAGATACGCAGTATTTT
TRBJ1-2 - TRBV12-5 - CATPSTGPDGYTF TGTGCTACCCCATCGACAGGCCCGGATGGCTACACCTTC
TRBJ2-1 once TRBV10-3 TRBD1 CAISGGDRAGVGSSYNEQFF TGTGCCATCAGTGGGGGGGACAGGGCTGGCGTTGGTAGCTCCTACAATGAGCAGTTCTTC
TRBJ1-5 - TRBV15 - CATSLGSGGSSSNQPQHF TGTGCCACCAGCCTGGGCTCGGGGGGATCAAGTAGCAATCAGCCCCAGCATTTT
TRBJ1-5 - TRBV29-1 TRBD1 CSGTGDQPQHF TGCAGCGGTACAGGGGATCAGCCCCAGCATTTT
TRBJ1-5 - TRBV2 - CASSRTLSNQPQHF TGTGCCAGCAGTCGGACTCTTTCCAATCAGCCCCAGCATTTT
TRBJ1-3 - TRBV20-1 - CSAGRGNTIYF TGCAGTGCTGGCAGAGGAAACACCATATATTTT
TRBJ1-3 - TRBV9 - CASSALSGNTIYF TGTGCCAGCAGCGCCTTGTCTGGAAACACCATATATTTT
TRBJ2-7 - TRBV27 - CASTRSFAGASSYEQYF TGTGCCAGCACAAGGTCCTTCGCAGGGGCTAGCTCCTACGAGCAGTACTTC
TRBJ1-5 - TRBV7-2 - CASSSTVLSNQPQHF TGTGCCAGCAGCTCCACTGTCCTTAGCAATCAGCCCCAGCATTTT